This TCR beta chain is from a study of shared clonotypes between healthy human individuals. CDR3 length: 15 amino acids. Germline lookup yields CDR1 MNHEY and CDR2 SVGAGI. V was shortened by 0 bases and J by 0 bases, with 5 bases between the two germline ends. CD45RO-negative, CCR7-selected cells formed the naive CD8 fraction, which excluded terminally differentiated effector memory CD45RA+ cells. Here immunoSEQ multiplex PCR was the method, and the copy in TCRdb shows in-frame clones only, minus some. The table has around 2,000,000 clones, approximately 95% seen once; the top ten hold more than 0.95%.

This chain uses TRBV6-5 with TRBJ1-4; D call uncertain. The sample was naive CD8+ T cells sorted from blood. This TCR was sampled from a man aged 18 to 29 in good health. CDR3 protein: CASSYSPATNEKLFF. CDR3 coding DNA: TGTGCCAGCAGTTACTCGCCCGCAACTAATGAAAAACTGTTTTTT.